Shown below are 7 T cell receptor beta chains from a single sample sequenced in a study of T cell responses to AZD1222 COVID-19 vaccine. Assay used: immunoSEQ multiplex PCR; TCRdb lists only in-frame clones, some missing. The repertoire holds about 110,000 clones, with over 85% as singletons. The sample here was peripheral blood, taken on day 0 of MenACWY control vaccination. The receptors were sampled from an adult in good health.

V and J are TRBV10-3 and TRBJ2-3; D ambiguous. Germline values: CDR1 ENHRY, CDR2 SYGVKD. CDR3 length: 14 residues. Trimming left V 7 bases short and J 0 bases short, with 11 bases between. The CDR3 DNA follows: TGTGCCATCAAGGCAGACCCTAGCACAGATACGCAGTATTTT. Amino acid sequence: CAIKADPSTDTQYF.

The chain recombines TRBV28 with TRBJ2-5, with 9 positions matching TRBD1. Germline CDR1 reads MDHEN; CDR2 reads SYDVKM. V shed 6 bases and J 4 bases; nucleotides not matched to a gene: 12. CDR3 length equals 16 residues. The CDR3 sequence: CASSAYGTGLRETQYF. As DNA, the CDR3 is TGTGCCAGCAGCGCATACGGGACAGGGTTGCGAGAGACCCAGTACTTC.

This clone was counted a few times. CDR3 bases: TGTGCCAGCAGCTTTCTTAGAGAGGTTGCCTATGGCTACACCTTC. Translation: CASSFLREVAYGYTF. The chain employs TRBV7-9 and TRBJ1-2; D call uncertain. The CDR3 covers 15 residues. Trimming removed 3 bases from V and 4 bases from J, with 15 bases in between. From germline, CDR1 is SEHNR and CDR2 FQNEAQ (reference sequence).

This CDR3 is CASSVAAGGFTDTQYF. As DNA, the CDR3 is TGTGCCAGCAGCGTAGCTGCGGGGGGGTTCACAGATACGCAGTATTTT. The chain links TRBV9 to TRBJ2-3; 9 bases fit TRBD2. This CDR3 is 16 amino acids long. Germline CDR1 is SGDLS and CDR2 is YYNGEE. V lost 0 bases to trimming and J lost 2 bases; unmatched junction nucleotides: 4.

This chain joins TRBV6-5 and TRBJ1-2; D perhaps matches TRBD1 (5 bases). Germline CDR1 MNHEY, CDR2 SVGAGI. Trimming removed 6 bases from V and 6 bases from J, with 14 bases in between. The CDR3 extends over 13 amino acids. As DNA, the CDR3 is TGTGCCAGCAGGACCCTTGGGGGGGATGGCTACACCTTC. It yields the protein CASRTLGGDGYTF.

CDR3 sequence reads: CASSLAGDRDQPQHF. DNA for the CDR3: TGTGCCAGCAGCTTAGCAGGGGACAGGGACCAGCCCCAGCATTTT. The rearrangement links TRBV7-9 to TRBJ1-5; TRBD1 agrees at 9 bases. With V trimmed by 0 bases and J by 7 bases, 4 bases remained unmatched. The CDR3 sequence is 15 residues long. The germline CDR1 and CDR2 sequences are SEHNR and FQNEAQ (reference sequence).

V usage is TRBV7-2 and J usage is TRBJ2-7, with D perhaps matching TRBD1 (6 bases). The length of the CDR3 is 11 residues. Germline assignment: CDR1 SGHTA and CDR2 FQGNSA. V was shortened by 2 bases and J by 13 bases, with 12 bases between the two germline ends. The CDR3 DNA reads as TGTGCCAGCAGCTTACGACAGGTTGTTTACTTC. The encoded protein is CASSLRQVVYF.